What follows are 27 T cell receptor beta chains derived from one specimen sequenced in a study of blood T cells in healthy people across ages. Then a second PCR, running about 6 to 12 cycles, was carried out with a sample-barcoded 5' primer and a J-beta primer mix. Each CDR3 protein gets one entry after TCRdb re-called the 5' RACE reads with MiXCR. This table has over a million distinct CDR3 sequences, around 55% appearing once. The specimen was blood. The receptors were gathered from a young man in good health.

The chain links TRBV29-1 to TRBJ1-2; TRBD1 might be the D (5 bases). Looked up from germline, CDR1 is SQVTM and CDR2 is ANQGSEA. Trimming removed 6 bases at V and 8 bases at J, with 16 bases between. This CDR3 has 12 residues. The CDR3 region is CSVDEGAGGYTF. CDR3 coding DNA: TGCAGCGTGGACGAAGGGGCGGGGGGCTACACCTTC.

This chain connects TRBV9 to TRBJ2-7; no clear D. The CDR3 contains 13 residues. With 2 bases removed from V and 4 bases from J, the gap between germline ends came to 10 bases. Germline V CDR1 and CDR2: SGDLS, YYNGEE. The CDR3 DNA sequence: TGTGCCAGCAGCGTCTCATCCCAGTACGAGCAGTACTTC. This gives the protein CASSVSSQYEQYF.

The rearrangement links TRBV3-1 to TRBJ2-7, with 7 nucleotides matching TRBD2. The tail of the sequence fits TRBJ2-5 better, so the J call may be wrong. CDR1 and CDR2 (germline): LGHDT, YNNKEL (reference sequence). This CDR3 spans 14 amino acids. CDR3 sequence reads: CASILFGGGETQYF. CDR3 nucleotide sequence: TGTGCCAGCATCCTGTTTGGGGGGGGAGAGACCCAGTACTTC.

CDR3 nucleotide sequence: TGTGCCAGCAGCTCATCATCTCTAGCGGAGGGGGACAATGAGCAGTTCTTC. This gives the protein CASSSSSLAEGDNEQFF. J is TRBJ2-1 and V is TRBV7-2; TRBD2 might be the D (7 bases). The germline V and J ends were trimmed by 4 bases and 5 bases, with 21 bases remaining between them. This CDR3 has 17 residues. Per the germline V gene, CDR1 is SGHTA and CDR2 is FQGNSA.

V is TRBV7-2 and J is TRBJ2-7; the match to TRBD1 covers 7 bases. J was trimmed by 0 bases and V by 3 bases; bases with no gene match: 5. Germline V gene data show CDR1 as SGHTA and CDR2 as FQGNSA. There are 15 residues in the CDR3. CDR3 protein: CASSFFEGASYEQYF. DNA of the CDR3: TGTGCCAGCAGCTTCTTTGAGGGGGCCTCCTACGAGCAGTACTTC.

The CDR3 loop is CASSNQGFGYEQYF. CDR3 sequence (DNA): TGTGCCAGTAGTAACCAAGGGTTTGGGTACGAGCAGTACTTC. This chain connects TRBV28 to TRBJ2-7; D uncertain. This CDR3 has 14 residues. Germline loops: CDR1 MDHEN, CDR2 SYDVKM. V was trimmed by 9 bases and J by 4 bases, leaving 19 bases between them. The whole variable domain, filled in from reference TRBV28 and TRBJ2-7, reads DVKVTQSSRYLVKRTGEKVFLECVQDMDHENMFWYRQDPGLGLRLIYFSYDVKMKEKGDIPEGYSVSREKKERFSLILESASTNQTSMYLCASSNQGFGYEQYFGPGTRLTVT.

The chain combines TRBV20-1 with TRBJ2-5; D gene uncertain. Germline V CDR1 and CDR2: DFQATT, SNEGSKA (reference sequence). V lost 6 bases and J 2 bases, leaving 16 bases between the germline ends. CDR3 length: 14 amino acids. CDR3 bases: TGCAGTGCAAACCATCAGGTACAGCAAGAGACCCAGTACTTC. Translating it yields CSANHQVQQETQYF.

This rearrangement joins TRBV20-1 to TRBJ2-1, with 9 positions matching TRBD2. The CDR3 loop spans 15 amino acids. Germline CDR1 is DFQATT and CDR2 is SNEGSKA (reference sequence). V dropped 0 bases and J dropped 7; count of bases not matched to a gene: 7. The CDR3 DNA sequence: TGCAGTGCTAGAGATCTGGAGCGGGAGGCTAATGAGCAGTTCTTC. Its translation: CSARDLEREANEQFF.

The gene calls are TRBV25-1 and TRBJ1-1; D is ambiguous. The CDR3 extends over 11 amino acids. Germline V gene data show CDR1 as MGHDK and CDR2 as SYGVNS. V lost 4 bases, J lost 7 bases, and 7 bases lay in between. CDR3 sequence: CASSVGFEAFF. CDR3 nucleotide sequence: TGTGCCAGCAGTGTAGGGTTTGAAGCTTTCTTT. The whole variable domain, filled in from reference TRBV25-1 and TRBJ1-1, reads EADIYQTPRYLVIGTGKKITLECSQTMGHDKMYWYQQDPGMELHLIHYSYGVNSTEKGDLSSESTVSRIRTEHFPLTLESARPSHTSQYLCASSVGFEAFFGQGTRLTVV.

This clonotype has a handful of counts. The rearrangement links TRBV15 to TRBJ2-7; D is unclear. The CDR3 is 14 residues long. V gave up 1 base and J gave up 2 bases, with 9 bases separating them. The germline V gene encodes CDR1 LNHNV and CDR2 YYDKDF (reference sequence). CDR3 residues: CATSRGGEAYEQYF. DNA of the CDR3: TGTGCCACCAGCAGAGGCGGCGAAGCCTACGAGCAGTACTTC.

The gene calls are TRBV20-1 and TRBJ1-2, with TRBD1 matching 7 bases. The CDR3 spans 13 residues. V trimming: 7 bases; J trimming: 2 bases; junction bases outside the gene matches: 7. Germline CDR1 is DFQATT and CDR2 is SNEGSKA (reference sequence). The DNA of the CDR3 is TGCAGTGTTCGAAAGGGGGCCAACTATGGCTACACCTTC. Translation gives CSVRKGANYGYTF.

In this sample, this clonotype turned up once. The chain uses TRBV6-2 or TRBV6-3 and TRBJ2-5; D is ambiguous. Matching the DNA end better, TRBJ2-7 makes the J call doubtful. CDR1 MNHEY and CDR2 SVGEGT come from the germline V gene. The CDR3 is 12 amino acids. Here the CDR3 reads CASSLPPNEQYF. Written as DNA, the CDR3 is TGTGCCAGCAGTTTACCCCCTAACGAGCAGTACTTC.

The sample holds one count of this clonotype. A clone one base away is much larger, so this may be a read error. The CDR3 DNA sequence: TGTGCCAGCAGCTTAGCGGCGGTCGAGACCCAGTACTTC. It yields the protein CASSLAAVETQYF. This chain connects TRBV7-9 to TRBJ2-5; no clear D gene. Trimming pared 0 bases from V and 5 bases from J, leaving 7 bases between. Germline CDR1 reads SEHNR; CDR2 reads FQNEAQ (reference sequence). CDR3 length: 13 amino acids. Together with reference TRBV7-9 and TRBJ2-5, the CDR3 gives the full variable domain: DTGVSQNPRHKITKRGQNVTFRCDPISEHNRLYWYRQTLGQGPEFLTYFQNEAQLEKSRLLSDRFSAERPKGSFSTLEIQRTEQGDSAMYLCASSLAAVETQYFGPGTRLLVL.

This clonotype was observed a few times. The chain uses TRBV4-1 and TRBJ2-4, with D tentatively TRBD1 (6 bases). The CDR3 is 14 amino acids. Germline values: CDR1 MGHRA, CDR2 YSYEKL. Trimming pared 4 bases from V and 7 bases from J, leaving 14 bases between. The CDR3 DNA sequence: TGCGCCAGCAGCCCAAGCATACAGGGTAACATTCAGTACTTC. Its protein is CASSPSIQGNIQYF.

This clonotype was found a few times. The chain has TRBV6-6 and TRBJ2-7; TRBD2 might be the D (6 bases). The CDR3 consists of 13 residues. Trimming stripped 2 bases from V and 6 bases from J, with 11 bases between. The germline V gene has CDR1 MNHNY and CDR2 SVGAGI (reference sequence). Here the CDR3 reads CASSYGRSPEQYF. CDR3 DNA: TGTGCCAGCAGTTACGGGAGGAGCCCCGAGCAGTACTTC.

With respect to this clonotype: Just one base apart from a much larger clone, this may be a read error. CDR3 nucleotides: TGCGCCAGCAGCGTGGGGGGGATGTCCACTGAAGCTTTCTTT. It yields the protein CASSVGGMSTEAFF. V is TRBV5-1 and J is TRBJ1-1; a possible D gene is TRBD1 (5 bases). V lost 4 bases and J lost 4, with 14 bases in between. Germline V gene sequence: CDR1 SGHRS, CDR2 YFSETQ. This CDR3 spans 14 amino acids.

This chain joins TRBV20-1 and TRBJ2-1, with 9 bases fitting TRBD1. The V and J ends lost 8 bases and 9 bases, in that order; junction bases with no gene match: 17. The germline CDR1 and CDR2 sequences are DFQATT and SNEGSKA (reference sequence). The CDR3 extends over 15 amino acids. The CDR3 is CSFTGTGIFGPEQFF. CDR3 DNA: TGCAGTTTCACCGGGACAGGGATTTTTGGCCCTGAGCAGTTCTTC.

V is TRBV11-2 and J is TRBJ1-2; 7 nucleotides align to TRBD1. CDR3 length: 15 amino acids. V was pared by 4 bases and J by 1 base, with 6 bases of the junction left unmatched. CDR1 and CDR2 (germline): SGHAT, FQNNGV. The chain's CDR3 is CASSWRTGFNYGYTF. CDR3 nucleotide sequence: TGTGCCAGCAGCTGGAGGACAGGATTTAACTATGGCTACACCTTC.

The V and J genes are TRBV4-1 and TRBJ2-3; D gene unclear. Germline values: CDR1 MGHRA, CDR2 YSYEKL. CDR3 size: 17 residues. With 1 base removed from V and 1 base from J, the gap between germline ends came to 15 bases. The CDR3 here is CASSQVGRQRGTDTQYF. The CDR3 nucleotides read TGCGCCAGCAGCCAAGTTGGCAGACAACGCGGCACAGATACGCAGTATTTT.

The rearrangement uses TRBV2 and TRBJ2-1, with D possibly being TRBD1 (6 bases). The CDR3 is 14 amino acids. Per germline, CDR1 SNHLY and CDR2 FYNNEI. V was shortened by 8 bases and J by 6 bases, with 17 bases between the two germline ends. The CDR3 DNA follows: TGTGCCAGCGTACCAGGGGACCTCTTCAATGAGCAGTTCTTC. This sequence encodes CASVPGDLFNEQFF.

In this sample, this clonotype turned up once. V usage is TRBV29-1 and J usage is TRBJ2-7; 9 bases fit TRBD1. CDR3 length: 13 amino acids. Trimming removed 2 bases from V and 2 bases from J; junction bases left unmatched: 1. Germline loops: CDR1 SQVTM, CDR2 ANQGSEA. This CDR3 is CSVERQGAYEQYF. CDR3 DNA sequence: TGCAGCGTTGAAAGACAGGGGGCCTACGAGCAGTACTTC.

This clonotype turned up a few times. The CDR3 DNA reads as TGTGCCAGCAGTGAATACAGGGCTAGCACAGATACGCAGTATTTT. This gives the protein CASSEYRASTDTQYF. The chain couples TRBV6-1 to TRBJ2-3; D is possibly TRBD1 (6 bases). The CDR3 runs 15 residues. CDR1 is MNHNS, CDR2 SASEGT, per germline. Trimming stripped 2 bases from V and 0 bases from J, with 9 bases between.

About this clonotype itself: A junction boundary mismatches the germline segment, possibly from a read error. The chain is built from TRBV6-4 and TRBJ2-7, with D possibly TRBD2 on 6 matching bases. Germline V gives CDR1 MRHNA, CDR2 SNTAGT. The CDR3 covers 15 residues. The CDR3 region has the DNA TGTGCCAGCAGTGATCGGAGGGGCGGCTCCCACGAGCAGTACTTC. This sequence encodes CASSDRRGGSHEQYF.

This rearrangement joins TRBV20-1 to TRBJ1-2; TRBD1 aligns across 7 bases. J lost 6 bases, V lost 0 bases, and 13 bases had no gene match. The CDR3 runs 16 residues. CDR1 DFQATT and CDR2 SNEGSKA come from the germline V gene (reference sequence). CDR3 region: CSARDNQGGWWNGYTF. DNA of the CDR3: TGCAGTGCTAGAGATAACCAAGGGGGCTGGTGGAATGGCTACACCTTC.

CDR3 protein: CASSGGGAGDTQYF. The CDR3 region has the DNA TGTGCCAGCAGTGGCGGGGGGGCCGGAGATACGCAGTATTTT. The V gene is TRBV12-3 or TRBV12-4, the J gene TRBJ2-3; the match to TRBD2 covers 9 bases. The V gene end was trimmed by 5 bases and the J gene end by 5 bases; junction bases not matched to a gene: 5. The length of the CDR3 is 14 residues.

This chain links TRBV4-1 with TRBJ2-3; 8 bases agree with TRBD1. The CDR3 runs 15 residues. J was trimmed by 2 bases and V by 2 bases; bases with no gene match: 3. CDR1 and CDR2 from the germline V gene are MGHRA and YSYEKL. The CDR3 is CASSQRTGHTDTQYF. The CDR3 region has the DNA TGCGCCAGCAGCCAACGGACAGGGCACACAGATACGCAGTATTTT.

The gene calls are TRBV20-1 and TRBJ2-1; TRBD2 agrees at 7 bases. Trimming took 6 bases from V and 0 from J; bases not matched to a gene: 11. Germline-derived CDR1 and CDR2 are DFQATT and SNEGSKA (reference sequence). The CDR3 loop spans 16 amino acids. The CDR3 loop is CSALASGGSSYNEQFF. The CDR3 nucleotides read TGCAGTGCCCTAGCCTCCGGGGGGAGCTCCTACAATGAGCAGTTCTTC.